This T cell receptor beta chain appears in the sequencing data of a study of blood T cell repertoires in COVID-19. For the study at large: T cells, B-cell-depleted T cells, or PBMCs supplied cDNA or gDNA.

The protocol was immunoSEQ multiplex PCR, while the TCRdb copy is restricted to in-frame clones and leaves out a portion. The top ten clones hold 1% of a sample with 320,000 or so clones, roughly 87% of them seen once. This CDR3 contains 16 residues. The V gene's germline CDR1 is SGHAT and CDR2 FQNNGV. With 1 base clipped from V and 5 bases from J, the junction kept 9 bases outside the gene matches. Donors were grouped by their self-reported clinical history. This clone is a singleton in its sample. This TCR came from a woman younger than 45 who had recovered from COVID-19. The source material was PBMCs or T cells enriched from blood (not recorded which). This chain uses TRBV11-2 with TRBJ1-1; the match to TRBD1 covers 8 bases. CDR3: CASSLVDRGTRTEAFF. In nucleotides, the CDR3 is TGTGCCAGCAGCTTAGTAGACAGGGGAACAAGGACTGAAGCTTTCTTT.